Listed below are T cell receptor beta chains from one sample, sequenced in a study of regulatory T cells in long-lasting Graves disease. TCRdb reprocessed the multiplex PCR reads with MiXCR, giving one entry per CDR3 protein. Of a few hundred thousand distinct CDR3 sequences listed, roughly 17% are singletons. These data were also reused for a study on T cells in Graves' hyperthyroidism and ophthalmopathy.

Sequenced material: peripheral blood mononuclear cells (PBMCs), taken at new diagnosis, from a patient treated with antithyroid drugs. The source of these receptors is a man aged 40-50 years with Graves disease. The CDR3 runs from the conserved cysteine through the conserved F or W. A D gene is named only where the DNA matches it firmly. Some rows mark clone size as missing; the rest say once, few, many or name a class of expanded clone.

- TRBJ2-4 few TRBV4-1 TGCGCCAGCAGCCACCCTCTAGCCAAAAACATTCAGTACTTC CASSHPLAKNIQYF
- TRBJ2-7 many TRBV20-1 TGCAGTGCCCCAGGGGACTCCTACGAGCAGTACTTC CSAPGDSYEQYF
- TRBJ1-6 many TRBV30 TGTGCCTGGAGCGGGGGTGCAAATTCACCCCTCCACTTT CAWSGGANSPLHF
- TRBJ2-5 - TRBV7-8 TGTGCCAGCAGCTTACAGGGGTATATTCAAGAGACCCAGTACTTC CASSLQGYIQETQYF
TRBD1 TRBJ1-6 many TRBV28 TGTGCCAGCAGCCAGGGACAGGTCTATTCACCCCTCCACTTT CASSQGQVYSPLHF
- TRBJ2-3 many TRBV5-1 TGCGCCAGCAGCCCGAATGGGGCCGCAGATACGCAGTATTTT CASSPNGAADTQYF
- TRBJ1-1 - TRBV24-1 TGTGCCACCAGCCATGCTGCCCGCGGCAACACTGAAGCTTTCTTT CATSHAARGNTEAFF
TRBD1 TRBJ1-2 many TRBV28 TGTGCCAGCAGCTCCGGGACAGGGTACTATGGCTACACCTTC CASSSGTGYYGYTF
- TRBJ1-2 - TRBV20-1 TGCAGTGCTAGGAGTGACAAGTATGGCTACACCTTC CSARSDKYGYTF
TRBD1 TRBJ2-5 many TRBV7-6 TGTGCCAGCAGCTTCTCTGAGGGGGCCGGCCAAGAGACCCAGTACTTC CASSFSEGAGQETQYF
- TRBJ1-4 many TRBV2 TGTGCCAGTCAGGATCCCTATGAAAAACTGTTTTTT CASQDPYEKLFF
TRBD2 TRBJ2-1 many TRBV5-6 TGTGCCAGCAGCTTCACCCTTACTAGCGGGGGGGCCAATGAGCAGTTCTTC CASSFTLTSGGANEQFF
- TRBJ2-1 - TRBV18 TGTGCCAGTTCCCCTGGGGTCAATGAGCGGTTCTTC CASSPGVNERFF
- TRBJ1-3 many TRBV27 TGTGCCAGCAGTTTGAACAGGAGGGGAAACACCATATATTTT CASSLNRRGNTIYF
- TRBJ2-3 many TRBV7-2 TGTGCCAGCAGCTCCGCTAGGGTAGGCACAGATACGCAGTATTTT CASSSARVGTDTQYF
TRBD2 TRBJ2-7 few TRBV6-9 TGTGCCAGCAGTTCCGCCGGGAGGGGATTCGACGAGCAGTACTTC CASSSAGRGFDEQYF
TRBD1 TRBJ1-2 - TRBV9 TGTGCCAGCAGCGGCTACAGGGGGAACTATGGCTACACCTTC CASSGYRGNYGYTF
- TRBJ2-7 many TRBV28 TGTGCCAGCAGTTCCCTCTACGTATACGAGCAGTACTTC CASSSLYVYEQYF
TRBD1 TRBJ2-2 - TRBV3-1 TGTGCCAGCAGCCCGACTATCGGGACAGGGGGGCACACCGGGGAGCTGTCTTTT CASSPTIGTGGHTGELSF
TRBD1 TRBJ2-7 many TRBV27 TGTGCCAGCAGTCTCACCACCGGGACAGCTATCTACGAGCAGTACTTC CASSLTTGTAIYEQYF
TRBD1 TRBJ1-1 many TRBV5-1 TGCGCCAGCAGCTTCGGGACAGGTTTCACTGAAGCTTTCTTT CASSFGTGFTEAFF
- TRBJ2-1 - TRBV24-1 TGTGCCACCAGTGATTTGCGGCGGCAGGCCAACAATGAGCAGTTCTTC CATSDLRRQANNEQFF
TRBD1 TRBJ1-1 - TRBV10-3 TGTGCCATCAGTTTGGACAGGGGCACTGAAGCTTTCTTT CAISLDRGTEAFF
TRBD2 TRBJ2-3 few TRBV29-1 TGCAGCGTTGAAGGGGGACTAGCGGGGTGGGATACGCAGTATTTT CSVEGGLAGWDTQYF
- TRBJ1-5 many TRBV6-1 TGTGCCAGTTCCCCTGGACTGGTCTACAGATGGCCCCAGCATTTT CASSPGLVYRWPQHF
TRBD2 TRBJ2-1 few TRBV6-1 TGTGCCAGCAGTGACGGGGGGGGCTCCTACAATGAGCAGTTCTTC CASSDGGGSYNEQFF
- TRBJ2-7 many TRBV6-2/TRBV6-3 TGTGCCAGCAGTTACTCGGACACCTACGAGCAGTACTTC CASSYSDTYEQYF
- TRBJ1-1 few TRBV20-1 TGCAGTGCTAGAGGATACCCCGGCGGACCCAACACTGAAGCTTTCTTT CSARGYPGGPNTEAFF
TRBD2 TRBJ2-3 many TRBV30 TGTGCCTGGAGTCCAACCCGACTAGCGGGGGTGGCAGATACGCAGTATTTT CAWSPTRLAGVADTQYF
- TRBJ2-7 many TRBV2 TGTGCCAGCAGTGTCCAGGGGAAGGGCTACGAGCAGTACTTC CASSVQGKGYEQYF
- TRBJ1-6 many TRBV27 TGTGCCAGCGGTCGGACAGCTTATAATTCACCCCTCCACTTT CASGRTAYNSPLHF
- TRBJ2-2 many TRBV2 TGTGCCAGCAGTGAAGCTCGACTAGTTCTCGCCACCGGGGAGCTGTTTTTT CASSEARLVLATGELFF
TRBD1 TRBJ2-2 few TRBV13 TGTGCCAGCAGCGTTGTTACAGGGGGAGGCACCGGGGAGCTGTTTTTT CASSVVTGGGTGELFF
TRBD1 TRBJ1-1 many TRBV11-1 TGTGCCAGCAGCTTAGAGGCAGGGGGGAACACTGAAGCTTTCTTT CASSLEAGGNTEAFF
TRBD1 TRBJ1-6 few TRBV20-1 TGCAGTGCTAGAGAAAGGACAGGGAATTCACCCCTCCACTTT CSARERTGNSPLHF
TRBD2 TRBJ2-5 many TRBV2 TGTGCCAGCAGTCTACGACTAGCGGGGGAGACCCAGTACTTC CASSLRLAGETQYF
TRBD1 TRBJ1-3 many TRBV5-1 TGCGCCAGCAGCTTGTCGACAGGGGGCTCTGGAAACACCATATATTTT CASSLSTGGSGNTIYF
- TRBJ2-5 few TRBV9 TGTGCCAGCAGCGTCGGCCGGGTCCAAAAAGAGACCCAGTACTTC CASSVGRVQKETQYF
- TRBJ1-6 few TRBV30 TGTGCCTGGAGTCAGTCGGGATATAATTCACCCCTCCACTTT CAWSQSGYNSPLHF
TRBD2 TRBJ2-1 many TRBV5-1 TGTGCCAGCAGTAACTCGGGGGGGTACAATGAGCAGTTCTTC CASSNSGGYNEQFF
- TRBJ2-1 few TRBV5-4 TGTGCCAGCAGCTTGGGATCGAGCTCCTACAATGAGCAGTTCTTC CASSLGSSSYNEQFF
- TRBJ2-7 many TRBV3-1 TGTGCCAGCAGCCAAGGGGGGGCCTCCTCCTACGAGCAGTACTTC CASSQGGASSYEQYF